This is a list of T cell receptor beta chains from one sample in a study of T cell repertoires in cytomegalovirus infection. No cognate antigen is known for these TCRs. TCRdb recomputed calls from the reads with MiXCR, one row per CDR3 protein. The table has 300,000 to 400,000 distinct CDR3 sequences, 25% to 35% seen once; the top ten hold around 19%. This specimen was cultured PBMCs, taken from culture after CMV antigen stimulation. The receptors here all came from a human donor in good health (CMV status not recorded). Some clones in this sample may be carry-over from other donors' samples. Each CDR3 is given with its conserved first and last residue. D genes are given only for firm matches. Clone size is not always given. Where it is, it says once, few, many or a class for expanded clones.

size: NA
V: TRBV12-5
J: TRBJ1-1
D: NA
CDR3: CASGPRRAFF
DNA: TGTGCTAGTGGTCCCCGGAGGGCTTTCTTT

size: NA
V: TRBV19
J: TRBJ1-1
D: TRBD1
CDR3: CASSMDRDTEAFF
DNA: TGTGCCAGTAGTATGGACAGGGACACTGAAGCTTTCTTT

size: NA
V: TRBV28
J: TRBJ2-1
D: NA
CDR3: CASSESWDTSSYNEQFF
DNA: TGTGCCAGCAGCGAAAGCTGGGACACGAGCTCCTACAATGAGCAGTTCTTC

size: NA
V: TRBV9
J: TRBJ2-7
D: TRBD2
CDR3: CASSVDGTSGGYEQYF
DNA: TGTGCCAGCAGCGTAGATGGGACTAGCGGGGGCTACGAGCAGTACTTC

size: NA
V: TRBV7-6
J: TRBJ1-4
D: NA
CDR3: CASSLAGVDNEKLFF
DNA: TGTGCCAGCAGCTTAGCCGGGGTCGATAATGAAAAACTGTTTTTT

size: many
V: TRBV20-1
J: TRBJ2-7
D: TRBD2
CDR3: CSAPGLAGGLYEQYF
DNA: TGCAGTGCACCCGGACTAGCGGGAGGGTTGTACGAGCAGTACTTC

size: NA
V: TRBV20-1
J: TRBJ1-3
D: NA
CDR3: CSARPSRAGVGGNTIYF
DNA: TGCAGTGCTAGACCTTCACGGGCAGGGGTCGGAGGAAACACCATATATTTT

size: NA
V: TRBV2
J: TRBJ2-7
D: TRBD2
CDR3: CASSELAGEDEQYF
DNA: TGTGCCAGCAGTGAACTAGCGGGAGAGGACGAGCAGTACTTC

size: few
V: TRBV6-1
J: TRBJ2-7
D: TRBD1
CDR3: CASRDRGQEQYF
DNA: TGTGCCAGCAGGGACAGGGGGCAAGAGCAGTACTTC

size: NA
V: TRBV12-3/TRBV12-4
J: TRBJ1-1
D: NA
CDR3: CATVRGRSEAFF
DNA: TGTGCCACCGTCAGGGGCCGAAGTGAAGCTTTCTTT

size: NA
V: TRBV28
J: TRBJ1-2
D: TRBD1
CDR3: CASSLRGDRLTNGYTF
DNA: TGTGCCAGCAGTTTACGGGGGGACAGATTAACTAATGGCTACACCTTC

size: few
V: TRBV12-3/TRBV12-4
J: TRBJ2-7
D: TRBD2
CDR3: CASSSGSDEQYF
DNA: TGTGCCAGCAGTAGCGGGAGCGACGAGCAGTACTTC

size: few
V: TRBV12-3/TRBV12-4
J: TRBJ2-1
D: NA
CDR3: CASSPGQPRGNEQFF
DNA: TGTGCCAGCAGTCCAGGACAGCCCCGGGGCAATGAGCAGTTCTTC

size: NA
V: TRBV6-1
J: TRBJ2-3
D: TRBD2
CDR3: CASRWTSVRTDTQYF
DNA: TGTGCCAGCAGATGGACTAGCGTTCGCACAGATACGCAGTATTTT

size: NA
V: TRBV6-1
J: TRBJ1-6
D: TRBD1
CDR3: CASNAGTGISPLHF
DNA: TGTGCCAGCAACGCCGGGACAGGGATATCACCCCTCCACTTT

size: NA
V: TRBV3-1
J: TRBJ2-2
D: TRBD2
CDR3: CASSATGLAGVYTGELFF
DNA: TGTGCCAGCAGCGCCACTGGACTAGCGGGAGTTTATACCGGGGAGCTGTTTTTT

size: NA
V: TRBV25-1
J: TRBJ2-3
D: NA
CDR3: CASSEFTSTDGDTQYF
DNA: TGTGCCAGCAGTGAATTTACGAGTACCGACGGGGATACGCAGTATTTT

size: NA
V: TRBV19
J: TRBJ1-1
D: NA
CDR3: CASSIDGRAMNTEAFF
DNA: TGTGCCAGTAGTATAGATGGCAGAGCTATGAACACTGAAGCTTTCTTT

size: NA
V: TRBV24-1
J: TRBJ2-3
D: NA
CDR3: CATSDPPWGRGTQYF
DNA: TGTGCCACCAGTGATCCGCCCTGGGGGCGGGGTACGCAGTATTTT

size: NA
V: TRBV10-3
J: TRBJ2-7
D: NA
CDR3: CAINVLLGGSGGVGNEQYF
DNA: TGTGCCATCAATGTTCTCCTAGGGGGGTCTGGAGGAGTAGGGAACGAGCAGTACTTC

size: NA
V: TRBV25-1
J: TRBJ2-1
D: NA
CDR3: CASSRAYNEQFF
DNA: TGTGCCAGCAGCAGAGCCTACAATGAGCAGTTCTTC

size: few
V: TRBV7-9
J: TRBJ2-3
D: NA
CDR3: CASSYTQGTSTDTQYF
DNA: TGTGCCAGCAGCTACACTCAGGGGACTTCCACAGATACGCAGTATTTT

size: NA
V: TRBV11-2
J: TRBJ1-1
D: NA
CDR3: CASSLRDRRINTEAFF
DNA: TGTGCCAGCAGCTTAAGAGACAGGCGGATAAACACTGAAGCTTTCTTT

size: NA
V: TRBV30
J: TRBJ2-2
D: TRBD2
CDR3: CAWSGGLTGELFF
DNA: TGTGCCTGGTCGGGGGGGCTCACCGGGGAGCTGTTTTTT

size: NA
V: TRBV20-1
J: TRBJ2-3
D: NA
CDR3: CSARDLAGSDYTQYF
DNA: TGCAGTGCTAGAGATCTCGCGGGCTCGGATTATACGCAGTATTTT

size: many
V: TRBV7-2
J: TRBJ2-7
D: TRBD2
CDR3: CASSPESGSGNYEQYF
DNA: TGTGCCAGCAGTCCGGAGAGCGGGAGTGGGAACTACGAGCAGTACTTC

size: few
V: TRBV6-1
J: TRBJ1-1
D: NA
CDR3: CASSDTGPTPRSEAFF
DNA: TGTGCCAGCAGTGACACAGGCCCCACACCGAGGTCTGAAGCTTTCTTT

size: few
V: TRBV28
J: TRBJ2-7
D: NA
CDR3: CASRDGGTYEQYF
DNA: TGTGCCAGCCGAGACGGCGGGACCTACGAGCAGTACTTC

size: NA
V: TRBV12-3/TRBV12-4
J: TRBJ1-3
D: NA
CDR3: CASSSVLSGNTIYF
DNA: TGTGCCAGCAGTTCAGTTCTCTCTGGAAACACCATATATTTT

size: NA
V: TRBV2
J: TRBJ2-6
D: NA
CDR3: CASSGQARPGANVLTF
DNA: TGTGCCAGCAGTGGACAGGCTCGGCCTGGGGCCAACGTCCTGACTTTC

size: few
V: TRBV28
J: TRBJ2-7
D: TRBD1
CDR3: CASSWTGGSYEQYF
DNA: TGCGCCAGCAGCTGGACAGGGGGCTCCTACGAGCAGTACTTC

size: few
V: TRBV20-1
J: TRBJ1-1
D: NA
CDR3: CSAVRHLNTEAFF
DNA: TGCAGTGCTGTAAGACACTTGAACACTGAAGCTTTCTTT

size: NA
V: TRBV5-1
J: TRBJ2-2
D: NA
CDR3: CASSQTVTGELFF
DNA: TGCGCCAGCAGCCAAACAGTCACCGGGGAGCTGTTTTTT

size: NA
V: TRBV28
J: TRBJ2-7
D: NA
CDR3: CASSFLVAYEQYF
DNA: TGTGCCAGCAGTTTTTTGGTAGCCTACGAGCAGTACTTC

size: few
V: TRBV12-3/TRBV12-4
J: TRBJ2-7
D: TRBD1
CDR3: CASSPPSRTGPDYEQYF
DNA: TGTGCCAGCAGTCCCCCCTCCCGGACAGGGCCCGACTACGAGCAGTACTTC

size: NA
V: TRBV27
J: TRBJ1-2
D: NA
CDR3: CASTNTPNYGYTF
DNA: TGTGCCAGCACCAATACACCTAACTATGGCTACACCTTC

size: many
V: TRBV7-8
J: TRBJ2-1
D: NA
CDR3: CASSLASRRTGRNEQFF
DNA: TGTGCCAGCAGCTTGGCCTCCCGGAGGACTGGTAGGAATGAGCAGTTCTTC

size: few
V: TRBV4-2
J: TRBJ2-3
D: NA
CDR3: CASSQEGGPASTDTQYF
DNA: TGTGCCAGCAGCCAAGAGGGGGGGCCGGCGAGCACAGATACGCAGTATTTT

size: many
V: TRBV19
J: TRBJ2-1
D: TRBD1
CDR3: CASSTWGLGQGANNEQFF
DNA: TGTGCCAGTAGCACCTGGGGCCTTGGACAGGGGGCGAACAATGAGCAGTTCTTC

size: many
V: TRBV7-8
J: TRBJ2-7
D: NA
CDR3: CASSPREQGYEQYF
DNA: TGTGCCAGCAGCCCACGCGAACAGGGATACGAGCAGTACTTC

size: few
V: TRBV27
J: TRBJ2-5
D: NA
CDR3: CASSLRARTQETQYF
DNA: TGTGCCAGCAGTTTGCGGGCAAGGACCCAAGAGACCCAGTACTTC

size: few
V: TRBV7-6
J: TRBJ2-3
D: NA
CDR3: CASSFDEAGGEADTQYF
DNA: TGTGCCAGCAGCTTCGATGAGGCGGGTGGAGAGGCAGATACGCAGTATTTT

size: few
V: TRBV28
J: TRBJ1-5
D: NA
CDR3: CASSLVKGGGQPQHF
DNA: TGTGCCAGCAGTTTAGTGAAGGGGGGAGGCCAGCCCCAGCATTTT

size: NA
V: TRBV20-1
J: TRBJ1-5
D: NA
CDR3: CSARPGLNNQPQHF
DNA: TGCAGTGCGCGGCCGGGACTGAACAATCAGCCCCAGCATTTT

size: NA
V: TRBV28
J: TRBJ2-4
D: NA
CDR3: CASTGGAAGVRALNIQYF
DNA: TGTGCCAGCACGGGTGGAGCAGCAGGGGTTCGGGCCCTAAACATTCAGTACTTC

size: few
V: TRBV19
J: TRBJ2-2
D: TRBD2
CDR3: CASTPAGTSGRVTGELFF
DNA: TGTGCCAGTACCCCTGCCGGGACTAGCGGGAGGGTCACCGGGGAGCTGTTTTTT

size: few
V: TRBV11-1
J: TRBJ2-3
D: TRBD1
CDR3: CASSLDRGFPDTQYF
DNA: TGTGCCAGCAGCTTGGACAGGGGGTTCCCAGATACGCAGTATTTT

size: NA
V: TRBV9
J: TRBJ2-1
D: TRBD1
CDR3: CASSTGGSSYNEQFF
DNA: TGTGCCAGCAGCACAGGGGGAAGCTCCTACAATGAGCAGTTCTTC

size: few
V: TRBV6-2/TRBV6-3
J: TRBJ2-1
D: NA
CDR3: CASSLLVGVEFF
DNA: TGTGCCAGCAGTTTGCTGGTAGGGGTGGAGTTCTTC

size: few
V: TRBV2
J: TRBJ1-6
D: NA
CDR3: CASKGEGGSPLHF
DNA: TGTGCCAGCAAGGGTGAAGGGGGTTCACCCCTCCACTTT

size: few
V: TRBV4-1
J: TRBJ2-7
D: TRBD1
CDR3: CASSHFETGVEYEQYF
DNA: TGCGCCAGCAGCCACTTTGAAACAGGGGTAGAATACGAGCAGTACTTC

size: few
V: TRBV6-1
J: TRBJ1-4
D: NA
CDR3: CASRTRRANEKLFF
DNA: TGTGCCAGCAGAACGAGACGAGCTAATGAAAAACTGTTTTTT

size: NA
V: TRBV11-2
J: TRBJ1-1
D: NA
CDR3: CASSFLRANTEAFF
DNA: TGTGCCAGCAGCTTCCTCAGGGCGAACACTGAAGCTTTCTTT

size: NA
V: TRBV7-9
J: TRBJ2-7
D: NA
CDR3: CASIPNEGGSYEQYF
DNA: TGTGCCAGCATCCCGAATGAAGGGGGTTCCTACGAGCAGTACTTC

size: NA
V: TRBV12-3/TRBV12-4
J: TRBJ2-1
D: TRBD2
CDR3: CASSLATSGYEQFF
DNA: TGTGCCAGCAGTTTAGCGACTAGCGGGTATGAGCAGTTCTTC